This TCR beta chain was identified in a study of T-cell memory formation after mild COVID-19. This clonotype was counted a few times. Antigen: not known. CDR1 and CDR2 (germline): SNHLY, FYNNEI. The V end was cut by 4 bases, the J end by 2 bases, with 10 bases between. This CDR3 region has 14 residues. TCRdb re-analysed the 5' RACE reads in MiXCR, keeping a single row per CDR3 protein. This sample yields about 110,000 distinct CDR3 sequences, of which about a sixth are seen a single time; roughly 6% belongs to the top ten. Whole-study findings and limits: The study detected some responding clones in pre-infection memory, suggesting cross-reactive memory joined.

The source of this sequence is a man between 18 and 35 years old who had mild COVID-19 (a few samples of this study predate the infection). Cell type and time point are not known. The rearrangement uses TRBV2 and TRBJ2-3, with D possibly being TRBD1 (5 bases). The sequenced sample consisted of PBMCs or a T cell subset sorted from them (not recorded which). The CDR3 sequence: CASSARTPTDTQYF. The CDR3 DNA sequence: TGTGCCAGCAGTGCCAGGACACCCACAGATACGCAGTATTTT. The variable domain in full, with the rest retrieved from reference TRBV2 and TRBJ2-3, is EPEVTQTPSHQVTQMGQEVILRCVPISNHLYFYWYRQILGQKVEFLVSFYNNEISEKSEIFDDQFSVERPDGSNFTLKIRSTKLEDSAMYFCASSARTPTDTQYFGPGTRLTVL.